The clone carrying this T cell receptor beta chain was seen more than once but under ten times. Its specificity is not known. In germline, CDR1 is DFQATT, CDR2 SNEGSKA (reference sequence). The V and J ends lost 3 bases and 5 bases respectively, with 13 bases between them. The CDR3 has 13 residues. The data originate from a study of identical twins. Study results and limitations: Out-of-frame alpha sequences common to twins were enriched for low generation probability. Zero-insertion results could be subject to partial confounding by invariant MAIT and iNKT cells.

Donors uniformly comprised healthy Caucasians. cDNA molecules carried unique molecular identifiers, and template switching added a universal primer site. TCRdb re-called the 5' RACE reads with MiXCR, one entry per CDR3 protein. The table includes more than 650,000 distinct CDR3 sequences, roughly 6% detected once. The material sequenced was naive T cells sorted from blood. The source of this sequence is a man between 18 and 29 years old in good health. This chain joins TRBV20-1 and TRBJ1-2; maybe TRBD1 (5 bases). This CDR3 is CSARGVSDYGYTF. CDR3 DNA sequence: TGCAGTGCTAGGGGGGTATCCGATTATGGCTACACCTTC.